The 23 T cell receptor beta chains given below trace back to one sample, sequenced in a study of response to subunit inactivated influenza vaccine listed by TCRdb under 2018. The library was obtained by RT-PCR. The run used an Illumina HiSeq 2500. TCRdb redid the processing of the public reads, applying fastp at Q25 and MiXCR, and retained in-frame beta chains. When rows share a CDR3 protein, they turn into one entry using the most common DNA and genes. For this sample the table gives around 570,000 distinct CDR3 sequences, of which around 8% were detected only once. Of the sample, 10% to 15% falls within the top ten clones. The sample here was PBMCs from blood, taken less than 30 months after vaccination. These receptors all come from a man between 50 and 69 years old who received an inactivated influenza vaccine. Donor details come from another sample of the same person, matched by shared clones.

This clonotype was recorded many times. The rearrangement joins TRBV5-6 to TRBJ1-5; 9 nucleotides match TRBD1. Germline V gene data show CDR1 as SGHDT and CDR2 as YYEEEE. V lost 7 bases and J lost 2; bases outside the gene matches: 4. The CDR3 extends over 14 amino acids. CDR3 DNA: TGTGCCAGCGGACAGGGGATAGGCAATCAGCCCCAGCATTTT. It encodes CASGQGIGNQPQHF. Full variable domain (missing parts from reference TRBV5-6 and TRBJ1-5): DAGVTQSPTHLIKTRGQQVTLRCSPKSGHDTVSWYQQALGQGPQFIFQYYEEEERQRGNFPDRFSGHQFPNYSSELNVNALLLGDSALYLCASGQGIGNQPQHFGDGTRLSIL.

This clonotype has only a few counts. The V call is TRBV20-1, the J call TRBJ1-1; a possible D gene is TRBD1 (5 bases). This CDR3 has 14 residues. CDR1 DFQATT and CDR2 SNEGSKA come from the germline V gene (reference sequence). V dropped 0 bases and J dropped 4 bases, with 12 bases sitting between them. CDR3 sequence: CSAREGGEFTEAFF. The DNA of the CDR3 is TGCAGTGCTAGAGAGGGAGGGGAGTTCACTGAAGCTTTCTTT.

This clonotype was counted ten times or more. This sequence joins TRBV5-1 and TRBJ1-1; D gene unclear. This CDR3 has 17 amino acids. Trimming took off 1 base at V and 0 bases at J, with 16 bases between the two ends. Germline lookup yields CDR1 SGHRS and CDR2 YFSETQ. The CDR3 sequence is CASSLRTRASMNTEAFF. CDR3 DNA: TGCGCCAGCAGCTTGAGGACGCGGGCATCGATGAACACTGAAGCTTTCTTT. The whole variable domain, filled in from reference TRBV5-1 and TRBJ1-1, reads KAGVTQTPRYLIKTRGQQVTLSCSPISGHRSVSWYQQTPGQGLQFLFEYFSETQRNKGNFPGRFSGRQFSNSRSEMNVSTLELGDSALYLCASSLRTRASMNTEAFFGQGTRLTVV.

This clonotype showed up just a few times. The chain uses TRBV30 and TRBJ2-2; TRBD2 matches 10 bases. The V gene's germline CDR1 is GTSNPN and CDR2 SVGIG (reference sequence). V dropped 3 bases and J dropped 7; count of bases not matched to a gene: 14. The CDR3 has 17 residues. CDR3: CAWSILPSGSVNGELFF. The CDR3 DNA is TGTGCCTGGAGCATCTTACCTAGCGGGAGTGTTAACGGGGAGCTGTTTTTT.

This clonotype was found many times. V and J are TRBV29-1 and TRBJ2-1; TRBD2 is a possible D gene (7 bases). Germline CDR1 reads SQVTM; CDR2 reads ANQGSEA. V lost 5 bases to trimming and J lost 2 bases, with 10 bases between them. The CDR3 totals 13 residues. The CDR3 is CSVKGGAYNEQFF. In DNA, the CDR3 is TGCAGCGTTAAGGGGGGGGCCTACAATGAGCAGTTCTTC.

J is TRBJ1-1 and V is TRBV5-1, with D hard to call. Germline values: CDR1 SGHRS, CDR2 YFSETQ. This CDR3 contains 15 residues. V was clipped by 1 base and J by 0 bases, with 10 bases between them. This chain's CDR3 is CASSLQAGLNTEAFF. The CDR3 DNA is TGCGCCAGCAGCTTGCAAGCAGGCTTGAACACTGAAGCTTTCTTT.

In this sample, this clonotype turned up many times. The CDR3, as DNA: TGCAGTGCTTCCTACGAATATCAGCCCCAGCATTTT. Its translation is CSASYEYQPQHF. The rearrangement joins TRBV20-1 to TRBJ1-5, with D uncertain. V gave up 5 bases and J gave up 5 bases, with 10 bases separating them. Germline CDR1 and CDR2: DFQATT and SNEGSKA (reference sequence). The CDR3 runs to 12 residues.

This clonotype was counted at least ten times. The rearrangement links TRBV6-5 to TRBJ2-3, with D perhaps matching TRBD1 or TRBD2 (5 bases each). V dropped 2 bases and J dropped 2 bases, with 20 bases sitting between them. This CDR3 comprises 18 residues. Germline values: CDR1 MNHEY, CDR2 SVGAGI. CDR3 in amino acids: CASSYALGAGLFTDTQYF. For the CDR3, the DNA is TGTGCCAGCAGTTACGCTCTAGGGGCAGGACTGTTCACAGATACGCAGTATTTT.

This clonotype was recorded at least ten times. J is TRBJ2-3 and V is TRBV29-1; TRBD2 agrees at 8 bases. V lost 3 bases to trimming and J lost 4 bases; unmatched junction nucleotides: 9. Germline loops: CDR1 SQVTM, CDR2 ANQGSEA. CDR3 length: 15 amino acids. The CDR3 sequence is CSVDYAGGIPDTQYF. The CDR3 region has the DNA TGCAGCGTTGATTATGCGGGAGGTATCCCAGATACGCAGTATTTT.

The chain uses TRBV21-1 and TRBJ2-7; the table names TRBD1, a call not compared with the DNA. TRBV21-1 corresponds to a pseudogene. This CDR3 has 16 amino acids. The CDR3: CASSKALGAPTYEQYF. The DNA of the CDR3 is TGTGCCAGCAGCAAAGCGCTGGGGGCTCCGACCTACGAGCAGTACTTC.

This clonotype was recorded at least ten times. V gene TRBV20-1 combines with J gene TRBJ1-1, with 10 bases matching TRBD1. CDR1 is DFQATT and CDR2 is SNEGSKA in the germline V gene (reference sequence). This CDR3 is 13 amino acids long. V shed 5 bases and J 8 bases; nucleotides not matched to a gene: 8. In DNA form, the CDR3 reads TGCAGTGCTCCAGGACAGGGGGGAAGAGAAGCTTTCTTT. It is translated as CSAPGQGGREAFF.

The chain uses TRBV20-1 and TRBJ1-2, with D possibly TRBD1 on 6 matching bases. The germline CDR1 and CDR2 sequences are DFQATT and SNEGSKA (reference sequence). This CDR3 comprises 14 residues. V was pared by 6 bases and J by 5 bases, with 19 bases between. The CDR3 DNA follows: TGCAGTGCAAGCGGGGGCGCCGCCCTTTATGGCTACACCTTC. Translating it yields CSASGGAALYGYTF.

This clonotype has a handful of counts. V is TRBV4-2 and J is TRBJ2-1; D remains unclear. CDR1 LGHNA and CDR2 YNFKEQ come from the germline V gene. The CDR3 loop spans 16 amino acids. V lost 0 bases and J lost 1, with 10 bases in between. The CDR3 coding sequence is TGTGCCAGCAGCCAAGATCTTTTAGGATCCTACAATGAGCAGTTCTTC. Protein: CASSQDLLGSYNEQFF.

V usage is TRBV5-1 and J usage is TRBJ2-1; TRBD1 aligns across 8 bases. The CDR3 runs to 16 residues. The V and J ends lost 1 base and 8 bases, in that order; junction bases with no gene match: 11. Germline loops: CDR1 SGHRS, CDR2 YFSETQ. In DNA, the CDR3 is TGCGCCAGCAGCTTGCATTGGGGACAGGATTTCGATGAGCAGTTCTTC. This translates into CASSLHWGQDFDEQFF. Drawing the rest from reference TRBV5-1 and TRBJ2-1, the complete variable domain is KAGVTQTPRYLIKTRGQQVTLSCSPISGHRSVSWYQQTPGQGLQFLFEYFSETQRNKGNFPGRFSGRQFSNSRSEMNVSTLELGDSALYLCASSLHWGQDFDEQFFGPGTRLTVL.

This clonotype was observed a handful of times. V is TRBV21-1 and J is TRBJ2-3; the table's TRBD2 call for D was not verified on the DNA. TRBV21-1 is listed as a pseudogene. The CDR3 totals 20 residues. The CDR3 here is CASSKACPSGGPFAGNTQYF. In nucleotides, the CDR3 is TGTGCCAGCAGCAAAGCTTGTCCTAGCGGGGGGCCCTTCGCAGGAAATACGCAGTATTTT.

The chain couples TRBV11-2 to TRBJ2-1, with 11 bases fitting TRBD1. CDR3 length equals 16 residues. Germline CDR1 reads SGHAT; CDR2 reads FQNNGV. J was trimmed by 9 bases and V by 2 bases; bases with no gene match: 9. The CDR3 DNA reads TGTGCCAGCAGCTTATTAGGACAGGGGGCTAGGAGTGAGCAGTTCTTC. This encodes CASSLLGQGARSEQFF.

This clonotype was counted ten times or more. This chain joins TRBV20-1 and TRBJ2-1; a possible D gene is TRBD2 (6 bases). This CDR3 region has 16 residues. The germline V and J ends were trimmed by 1 base and 0 bases, with 13 bases remaining between them. Germline loops: CDR1 DFQATT, CDR2 SNEGSKA (reference sequence). The CDR3 sequence: CSARAFGGDSYNEQFF. The CDR3 DNA is TGCAGTGCTAGAGCGTTTGGCGGGGACTCCTACAATGAGCAGTTCTTC.

The chain joins TRBV19 to TRBJ2-1; D gene unclear. Germline CDR1 reads LNHDA; CDR2 reads SQIVND (reference sequence). This CDR3 comprises 16 residues. V lost 0 bases and J 0 bases, leaving 9 bases between the germline ends. In nucleotides, the CDR3 is TGTGCCAGTAGTATAGATGACCTCAGCTCCTACAATGAGCAGTTCTTC. Translation gives CASSIDDLSSYNEQFF.

This clonotype was detected many times. The chain joins TRBV10-3 to TRBJ2-1; 11 bases line up with TRBD1. The CDR3 consists of 16 residues. The ends lost 10 bases at V and 4 bases at J; junction bases unmatched: 12. CDR1 ENHRY and CDR2 SYGVKD come from the germline V gene. The CDR3 region has the DNA TGTGCCACCCGAATACCGGGACAGGGGGGATACAATGAGCAGTTCTTC. This sequence encodes CATRIPGQGGYNEQFF.

This clonotype was observed many times. The CDR3 nucleotides read TGTGCCAGCAGCCAACTCCCCCTCAATGAGCAGTTCTTC. As protein: CASSQLPLNEQFF. The V call is TRBV3-1, the J call TRBJ2-1; D gene unclear. CDR3 length: 13 amino acids. Per the germline V gene, CDR1 is LGHDT and CDR2 is YNNKEL (reference sequence). The V end lost 2 bases, the J end lost 6 bases, and 8 bases lay between the germline ends.

This rearrangement joins TRBV4-3 to TRBJ2-1, with D possibly TRBD2 on 6 matching bases. Germline CDR1 LGHNA, CDR2 YSLEER. V was clipped by 7 bases and J by 5 bases, with 18 bases between them. There are 15 residues in the CDR3. CDR3: CASTYVGGAHNEQFF. The CDR3 nucleotides are TGCGCCAGCACCTATGTGGGAGGAGCCCACAATGAGCAGTTCTTC.

This clonotype was seen more than once but under ten times. The chain couples TRBV6-2 or TRBV6-3 to TRBJ2-1, with D perhaps given as TRBD1 or TRBD2 (5 bases each). The CDR3 has 13 residues. Trimming took off 6 bases at V and 10 bases at J, with 16 bases between the two ends. Germline values: CDR1 MNHEY, CDR2 SVGEGT. The CDR3 reads CASSSGTTGEQFF. The CDR3 DNA reads TGTGCCAGCAGCTCCGGGACCACGGGCGAGCAGTTCTTC.

The chain recombines TRBV4-2 with TRBJ2-1; TRBD2 agrees at 8 bases. Germline CDR1 and CDR2: LGHNA and YNFKEQ. The CDR3 is 14 residues long. J gave up 9 bases and V 0 bases, and 4 bases lay outside the gene matches. DNA of the CDR3: TGTGCCAGCAGCCAAGACGGACTAGCAGGTGAGCAGTTCTTC. Its protein is CASSQDGLAGEQFF.